The sequence of this TCR beta chain was determined in a study of control samples from healthy donors and cancer patients. This clone is a singleton in its sample. V lost 2 bases, J lost 4 bases, and 15 bases lay in between. CDR1 and CDR2 (germline): LGHDT, YNNKEL (reference sequence). The CDR3 is made up of 15 amino acids. Assay: immunoSEQ multiplex PCR; the TCRdb copy retains only in-frame clones and omits some. The repertoire holds 140,000 or so clones, with roughly 94% as singletons. The gene calls are TRBV3-1 (or the pseudogene TRBV3-2) and TRBJ2-7; D uncertain. Sample: PBMCs. The receptor was isolated from a man in his 60s with colorectal cancer. CDR3 in amino acids: CASSQSLEAGYEQYF. CDR3 DNA: TGTGCCAGCAGCCAATCCCTCGAAGCCGGGTACGAGCAGTACTTC.